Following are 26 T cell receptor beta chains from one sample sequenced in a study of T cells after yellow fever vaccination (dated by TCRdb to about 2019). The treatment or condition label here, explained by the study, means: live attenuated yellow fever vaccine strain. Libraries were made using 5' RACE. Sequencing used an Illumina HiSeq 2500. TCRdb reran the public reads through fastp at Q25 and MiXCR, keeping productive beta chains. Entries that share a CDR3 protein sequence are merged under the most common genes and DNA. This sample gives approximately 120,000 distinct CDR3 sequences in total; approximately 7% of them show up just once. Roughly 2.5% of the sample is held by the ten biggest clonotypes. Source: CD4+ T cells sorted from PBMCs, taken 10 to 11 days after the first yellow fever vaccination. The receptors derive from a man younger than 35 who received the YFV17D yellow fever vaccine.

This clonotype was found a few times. CDR3 nucleotides: TGTGCCAGCAGCGGAGCGGGGGGAGGCTACGAGCAGTACTTC. Its translation: CASSGAGGGYEQYF. This chain joins TRBV5-4 and TRBJ2-7, with TRBD2 identical over 9 bases. The CDR3 is made up of 14 amino acids. The germline V gene has CDR1 SGHNT and CDR2 YYREEE (reference sequence). The V segment lost 4 bases and the J segment 3 bases; nucleotides outside the gene matches: 5.

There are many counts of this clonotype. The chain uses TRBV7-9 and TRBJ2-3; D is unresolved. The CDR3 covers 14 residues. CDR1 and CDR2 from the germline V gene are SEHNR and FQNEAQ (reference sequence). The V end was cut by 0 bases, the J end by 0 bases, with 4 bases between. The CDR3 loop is CASSLAGSTDTQYF. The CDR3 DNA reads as TGTGCCAGCAGCTTAGCCGGGAGCACAGATACGCAGTATTTT.

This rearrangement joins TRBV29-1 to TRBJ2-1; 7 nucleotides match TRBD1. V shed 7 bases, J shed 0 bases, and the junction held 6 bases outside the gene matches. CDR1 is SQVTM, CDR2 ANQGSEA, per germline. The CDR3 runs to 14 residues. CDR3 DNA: TGCAGCGCTCGGGGACAGCTCTCCTACAATGAGCAGTTCTTC. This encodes CSARGQLSYNEQFF.

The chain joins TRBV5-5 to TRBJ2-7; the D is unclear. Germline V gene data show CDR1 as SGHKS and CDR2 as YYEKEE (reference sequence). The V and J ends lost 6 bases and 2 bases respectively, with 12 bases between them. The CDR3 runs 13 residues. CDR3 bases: TGTGCCAGCACCCCTAGGGTTCCCTACGAGCAGTACGTC. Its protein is CASTPRVPYEQYV.

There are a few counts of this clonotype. CDR3 bases: TGTGCCGGGGGCGGATTAAATGAAAAACTGTTTTTT. Residues: CAGGGLNEKLFF. The rearrangement links TRBV6-6 to TRBJ1-4; D possibly corresponds to TRBD1 (6 bases). The V end was cut by 11 bases, the J end by 5 bases, with 12 bases between. The length of the CDR3 is 12 residues. The germline V gene has CDR1 MNHNY and CDR2 SVGAGI (reference sequence).

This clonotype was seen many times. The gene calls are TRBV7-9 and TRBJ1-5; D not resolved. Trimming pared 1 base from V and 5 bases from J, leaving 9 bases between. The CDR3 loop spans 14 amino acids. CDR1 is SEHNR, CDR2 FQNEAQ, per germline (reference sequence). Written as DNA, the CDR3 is TGTGCCAGCAGCTTAGGGGAGACCCATCAGCCCCAGCATTTT. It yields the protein CASSLGETHQPQHF.

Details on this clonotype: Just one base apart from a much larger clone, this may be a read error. Here the CDR3 reads CASSIGSLEETQYF. As DNA, the CDR3 is TGTGCCAGCAGCATCGGGAGCCTCGAAGAGACCCAGTACTTC. V usage is TRBV12-3 or TRBV12-4 and J usage is TRBJ2-5, with D perhaps TRBD2 (6 bases). The CDR3 is 14 residues long. With 6 bases removed from V and 3 bases from J, the gap between germline ends came to 14 bases.

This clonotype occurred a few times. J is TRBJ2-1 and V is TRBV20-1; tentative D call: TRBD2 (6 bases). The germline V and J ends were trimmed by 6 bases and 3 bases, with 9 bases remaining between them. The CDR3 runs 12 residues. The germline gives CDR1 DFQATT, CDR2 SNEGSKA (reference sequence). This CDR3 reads CSAVADYNEQFF. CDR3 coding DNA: TGCAGTGCGGTAGCGGACTACAATGAGCAGTTCTTC.

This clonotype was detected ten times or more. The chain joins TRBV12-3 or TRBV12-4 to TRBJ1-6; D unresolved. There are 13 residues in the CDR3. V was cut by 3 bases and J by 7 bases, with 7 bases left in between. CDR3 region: CASSLAGNSPLHF. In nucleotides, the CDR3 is TGTGCCAGCAGTTTGGCAGGCAATTCACCCCTCCACTTT.

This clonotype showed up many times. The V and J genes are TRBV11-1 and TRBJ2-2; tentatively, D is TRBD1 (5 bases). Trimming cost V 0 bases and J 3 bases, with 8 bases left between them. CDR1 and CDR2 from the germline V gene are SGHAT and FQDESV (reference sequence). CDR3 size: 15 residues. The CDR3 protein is CASSLAQAYTGELFF. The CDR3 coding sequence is TGTGCCAGCAGCTTAGCACAGGCCTACACCGGGGAGCTGTTTTTT.

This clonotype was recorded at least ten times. CDR3 sequence reads: CASSLRPGSTDTQYF. CDR3 coding DNA: TGCGCCAGCAGCTTAAGGCCAGGGAGCACAGATACGCAGTATTTT. The rearrangement links TRBV5-1 to TRBJ2-3, with D perhaps TRBD1 (5 bases). Germline lookup yields CDR1 SGHRS and CDR2 YFSETQ. Between the trimmed V and J ends, which lost 2 bases and 0 bases, there was a span of 10 bases. The CDR3 extends over 15 amino acids.

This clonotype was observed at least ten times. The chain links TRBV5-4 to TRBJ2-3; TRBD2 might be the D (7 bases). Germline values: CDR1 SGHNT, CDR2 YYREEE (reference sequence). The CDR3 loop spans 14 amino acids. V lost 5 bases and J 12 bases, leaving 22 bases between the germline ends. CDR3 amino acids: CASSSKGGDSYQYF. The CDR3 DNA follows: TGTGCCAGCAGTTCCAAAGGGGGGGATTCCTATCAGTATTTT.

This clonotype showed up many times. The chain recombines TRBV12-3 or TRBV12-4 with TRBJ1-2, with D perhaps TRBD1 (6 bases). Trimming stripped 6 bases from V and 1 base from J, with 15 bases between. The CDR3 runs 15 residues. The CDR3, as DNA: TGTGCCAGCAGCAGTCGGGGGGCGCATAACTATGGCTACACCTTC. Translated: CASSSRGAHNYGYTF.

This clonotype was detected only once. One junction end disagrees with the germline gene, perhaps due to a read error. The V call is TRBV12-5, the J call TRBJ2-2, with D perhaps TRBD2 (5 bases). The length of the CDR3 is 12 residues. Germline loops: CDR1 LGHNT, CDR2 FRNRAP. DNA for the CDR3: TGTGCTAGTGGTTCGGAGACCGGGGTGCTGTTTTTT. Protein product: CASGSETGVLFF.

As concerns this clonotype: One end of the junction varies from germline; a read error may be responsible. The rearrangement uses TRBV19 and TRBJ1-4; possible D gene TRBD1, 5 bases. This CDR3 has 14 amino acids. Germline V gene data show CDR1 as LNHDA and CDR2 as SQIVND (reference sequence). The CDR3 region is CASRRGRADEELFF. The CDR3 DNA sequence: TGTGCCAGTAGGAGGGGCAGGGCGGATGAAGAACTGTTTTTT.

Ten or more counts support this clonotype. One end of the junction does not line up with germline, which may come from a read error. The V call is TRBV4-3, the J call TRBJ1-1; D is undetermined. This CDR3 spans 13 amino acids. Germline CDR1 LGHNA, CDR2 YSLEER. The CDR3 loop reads CASCQEINTEAFF. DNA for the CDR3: TGCGCCAGCTGCCAGGAGATTAACACTGAAGCTTTCTTT.

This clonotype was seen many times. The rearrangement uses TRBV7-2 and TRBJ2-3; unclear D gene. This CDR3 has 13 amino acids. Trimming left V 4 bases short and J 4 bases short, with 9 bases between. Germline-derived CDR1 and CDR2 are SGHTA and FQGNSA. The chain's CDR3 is CASSSGPPDTQYF. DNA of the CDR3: TGTGCCAGCAGCTCGGGCCCTCCAGATACGCAGTATTTT.

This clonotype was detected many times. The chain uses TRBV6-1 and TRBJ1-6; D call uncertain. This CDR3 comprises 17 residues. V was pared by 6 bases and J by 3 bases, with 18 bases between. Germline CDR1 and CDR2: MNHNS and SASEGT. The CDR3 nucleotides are TGTGCCAGCAGCCCACGACTCGGCGCCGGCTATAATTCACCCCTCCACTTT. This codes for CASSPRLGAGYNSPLHF.

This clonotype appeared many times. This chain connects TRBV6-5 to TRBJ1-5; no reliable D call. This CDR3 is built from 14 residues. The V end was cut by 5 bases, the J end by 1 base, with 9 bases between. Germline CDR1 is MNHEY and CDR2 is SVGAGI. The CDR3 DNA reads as TGTGCCAGCAGTACCGACATCAGCAATCAGCCCCAGCATTTT. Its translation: CASSTDISNQPQHF.

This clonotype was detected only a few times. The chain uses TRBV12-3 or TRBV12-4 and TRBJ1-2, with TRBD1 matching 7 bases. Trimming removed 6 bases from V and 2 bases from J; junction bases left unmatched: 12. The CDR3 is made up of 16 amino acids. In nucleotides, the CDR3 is TGTGCCAGCAGCAGTAGGGGGGCACAGGGGAACTATGGCTACACCTTC. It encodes CASSSRGAQGNYGYTF.

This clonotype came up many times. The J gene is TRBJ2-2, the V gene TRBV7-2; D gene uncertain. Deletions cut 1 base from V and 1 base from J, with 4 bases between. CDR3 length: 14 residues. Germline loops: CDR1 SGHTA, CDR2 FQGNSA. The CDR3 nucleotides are TGTGCCAGCAGCTTAGTCAGGAACACCGGGGAGCTGTTTTTT. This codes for CASSLVRNTGELFF.

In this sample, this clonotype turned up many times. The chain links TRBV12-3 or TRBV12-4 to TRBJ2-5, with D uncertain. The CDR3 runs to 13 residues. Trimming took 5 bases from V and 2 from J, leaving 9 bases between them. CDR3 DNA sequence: TGTGCCAGCAGTGTAGGCTGGCAAGAGACCCAGTACTTC. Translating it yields CASSVGWQETQYF.

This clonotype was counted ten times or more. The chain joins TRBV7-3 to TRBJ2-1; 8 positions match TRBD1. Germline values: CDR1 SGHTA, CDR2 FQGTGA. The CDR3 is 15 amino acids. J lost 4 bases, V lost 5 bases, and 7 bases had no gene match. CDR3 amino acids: CASSQTGDGYNEQFF. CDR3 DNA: TGTGCCAGCAGCCAGACAGGGGATGGGTACAATGAGCAGTTCTTC.

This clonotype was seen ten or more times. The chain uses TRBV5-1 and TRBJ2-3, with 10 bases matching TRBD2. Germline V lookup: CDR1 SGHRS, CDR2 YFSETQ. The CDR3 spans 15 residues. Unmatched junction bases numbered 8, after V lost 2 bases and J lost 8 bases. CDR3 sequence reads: CASSFWTSGQGTQYF. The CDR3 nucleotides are TGCGCCAGCAGCTTCTGGACTAGCGGACAGGGTACGCAGTATTTT.

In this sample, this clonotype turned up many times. CDR3 bases: TGCGCCAGCAGCTTGGAGACGGCGAACACCGGGGAGCTGTTTTTT. This gives the protein CASSLETANTGELFF. J is TRBJ2-2 and V is TRBV5-1, with D uncertain. Germline lookup yields CDR1 SGHRS and CDR2 YFSETQ. This CDR3 comprises 15 residues. Trimming removed 0 bases from V and 0 bases from J, with 6 bases in between.

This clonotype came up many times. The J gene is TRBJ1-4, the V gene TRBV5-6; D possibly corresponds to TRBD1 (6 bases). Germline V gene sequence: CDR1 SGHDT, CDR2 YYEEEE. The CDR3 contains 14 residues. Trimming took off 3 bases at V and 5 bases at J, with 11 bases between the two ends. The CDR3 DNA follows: TGTGCCAGCAGCTCGGCTCAGGGGAATGAAAAACTGTTTTTT. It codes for CASSSAQGNEKLFF.